Following are 30 T cell receptor beta chains from one sample sequenced in a study of T cell responses to AZD1222 COVID-19 vaccine. The repertoire was sequenced with immunoSEQ multiplex PCR; TCRdb's copy has only in-frame clones and lacks some. The sample lists 150,000 to 200,000 clones, over 80% occurring once. Sample: peripheral blood, taken on day 0 of MenACWY control vaccination. All receptors derive from an adult in good health.

The chain joins TRBV19 to TRBJ2-1; 8 nucleotides line up with TRBD1. The length of the CDR3 is 17 residues. Germline V CDR1 and CDR2: LNHDA, SQIVND (reference sequence). The junction had 16 bases not matched to a gene; V was cut back by 5 bases and J by 7 bases. The CDR3 bases are TGTGCCAGTAGTTTTCATTCCCAGGGGGCCCCTCTGAATGAGCAGTTCTTC. It codes for CASSFHSQGAPLNEQFF.

The V gene is TRBV19, the J gene TRBJ1-5; D remains unclear. CDR3 length: 12 residues. The V and J ends lost 7 bases and 2 bases respectively, with 6 bases between them. Germline V gene lookup returns CDR1 LNHDA and CDR2 SQIVND (reference sequence). The CDR3 nucleotides are TGTGCCAGTATCGGGGGCAATCAGCCCCAGCATTTT. Its translation is CASIGGNQPQHF.

The gene calls are TRBV6-5 and TRBJ2-1; 8 bases line up with TRBD2. With V trimmed by 1 base and J by 4 bases, 3 bases remained unmatched. CDR1 is MNHEY and CDR2 is SVGAGI in the germline V gene. CDR3 size: 15 residues. In DNA, the CDR3 is TGTGCCAGCAGTTACTTAGGGACTAGATACAATGAGCAGTTCTTC. It specifies CASSYLGTRYNEQFF.

As regards this clone: Relative to the germline gene, one junction end is altered; a read error may explain this. At the DNA level, this CDR3 is encoded by other sequences in the same sample as well. The DNA for the CDR3 is TGCGCCAGCAGCCAAGACAGTTACACTGAGGCTTTCTTT. Translated, it gives CASSQDSYTEAFF. The V call is TRBV4-1, the J call TRBJ1-1; no clear D gene. Germline V gives CDR1 MGHRA, CDR2 YSYEKL. The CDR3 extends over 13 amino acids.

The chain is built from TRBV2 and TRBJ2-3; possible D gene TRBD1, 6 bases. Germline V gene data show CDR1 as SNHLY and CDR2 as FYNNEI. This CDR3 region has 13 residues. Trimming cost V 6 bases and J 6 bases, with 13 bases left between them. The chain's CDR3 is CASRWTARDTQYF. The DNA of the CDR3 is TGTGCCAGCAGGTGGACAGCTCGGGATACGCAGTATTTT.

The count of this clone is one. The chain joins TRBV5-5 to TRBJ1-5; no definite D call. V was trimmed by 0 bases and J by 4 bases, leaving 17 bases between them. Germline lookup yields CDR1 SGHKS and CDR2 YYEKEE (reference sequence). The CDR3 covers 17 residues. The CDR3 here is CASSLGLDWEANQPQHF. The CDR3 bases are TGTGCCAGCAGCTTGGGTTTGGATTGGGAGGCAAATCAGCCCCAGCATTTT.

V is TRBV6-5 and J is TRBJ1-1; D gene ambiguous. Germline assignment: CDR1 MNHEY and CDR2 SVGAGI. Trimming removed 2 bases from V and 7 bases from J, with 11 bases in between. The CDR3 loop spans 13 amino acids. This CDR3 is CASSYPGRNEAFF. In DNA form, the CDR3 reads TGTGCCAGCAGTTACCCCGGGCGAAATGAAGCTTTCTTT.

CDR3 coding DNA: TGTGCCAGCAGTTTTGCAGGGGGCTCCTACGAGCAGTACTTC. Its translation: CASSFAGGSYEQYF. The chain combines TRBV27 with TRBJ2-7; 7 bases line up with TRBD1. Trimming at V came to 3 bases and at J to 0 bases, leaving 2 bases not matched to a gene. The CDR3 is 14 amino acids. Germline assignment: CDR1 MNHEY and CDR2 SMNVEV (reference sequence).

The chain couples TRBV30 to TRBJ1-2; unclear D gene. The V gene's germline CDR1 is GTSNPN and CDR2 SVGIG (reference sequence). CDR3 size: 13 residues. The V gene lost 0 bases and the J gene lost 2 bases, with 7 bases spanning the gap. The chain's CDR3 is CAWSVGFNYGYTF. The CDR3 DNA reads TGTGCCTGGAGTGTTGGATTCAACTATGGCTACACCTTC.

This clone showed up just once. The chain recombines TRBV18 with TRBJ2-6; 8 nucleotides align to TRBD2. With 2 bases clipped from V and 0 bases from J, the junction kept 9 bases outside the gene matches. From germline, CDR1 is KGHSH and CDR2 LQKENI. The CDR3 length is 19 residues. The CDR3 is CASSPRGSGGASGANVLTF. As DNA, the CDR3 is TGTGCCAGCTCACCAAGGGGCAGCGGGGGTGCCTCTGGGGCCAACGTCCTGACTTTC.

This chain links TRBV6-5 with TRBJ1-1; D is uncertain. The V gene lost 8 bases and the J gene lost 0 bases, with 10 bases spanning the gap. The germline gives CDR1 MNHEY, CDR2 SVGAGI. This CDR3 region has 13 residues. The CDR3 is CASSRKMNTEAFF. CDR3 coding DNA: TGTGCCAGCTCTCGGAAGATGAACACTGAAGCTTTCTTT.

This clone was seen a handful of times. The gene calls are TRBV29-1 and TRBJ2-1; TRBD2 matches at 8 bases. The CDR3 runs 15 residues. Germline-derived CDR1 and CDR2 are SQVTM and ANQGSEA. J gave up 9 bases and V 7 bases, and 17 bases lay outside the gene matches. The CDR3 loop is CSAIGYAGGLGEQFF. The CDR3 coding sequence is TGCAGCGCGATAGGCTACGCGGGAGGTTTAGGTGAGCAGTTCTTC.

This clone has ten or more counts. The chain employs TRBV7-2 and TRBJ2-1, with 11 bases aligning to TRBD2. The CDR3 is 15 residues long. With V trimmed by 6 bases and J by 4 bases, 5 bases remained unmatched. Germline V gene lookup returns CDR1 SGHTA and CDR2 FQGNSA. The CDR3 nucleotides are TGTGCCAGCAGATCTAGCGGGAGGAAGTACAATGAGCAGTTCTTC. Protein: CASRSSGRKYNEQFF.

The chain uses TRBV28 and TRBJ2-2; possibly TRBD1 or TRBD2 for D (5 bases each). The CDR3 contains 14 residues. V lost 5 bases, J lost 4 bases, and 11 bases lay in between. CDR1 and CDR2 from the germline V gene are MDHEN and SYDVKM. CDR3 protein: CASSLRGATGELFF. CDR3 DNA: TGTGCCAGCAGTCTCAGAGGGGCCACCGGGGAGCTGTTTTTT.

The rearrangement joins TRBV2 to TRBJ2-7; TRBD1 agrees at 7 bases. CDR3 size: 12 residues. V gave up 11 bases and J gave up 4 bases; unmatched junction bases: 8. CDR1 is SNHLY and CDR2 is FYNNEI in the germline V gene. CDR3 bases: TGTGCCTCAAGGGACAGAAAATACGAGCAGTACTTC. Protein product: CASRDRKYEQYF.

This clone was seen once. The chain has TRBV12-3 or TRBV12-4 and TRBJ2-5, with D possibly matching TRBD1 (6 bases). Trimming stripped 8 bases from V and 2 bases from J, with 12 bases between. This CDR3 spans 13 amino acids. CDR3 amino acids: CASGTREQETQYF. In DNA, the CDR3 is TGTGCCAGCGGGACACGAGAACAAGAGACCCAGTACTTC.

The chain has TRBV30 and TRBJ2-6; no definite D call. Trimming removed 0 bases from V and 2 bases from J, with 5 bases in between. The CDR3 loop spans 14 amino acids. In germline, CDR1 is GTSNPN, CDR2 SVGIG (reference sequence). As DNA, the CDR3 is TGTGCCTGGAGTGTGCTTACTGGGGCCAACGTCCTGACTTTC. Amino acid sequence: CAWSVLTGANVLTF.

V is TRBV5-5 and J is TRBJ1-2; TRBD1 matches 8 bases. There are 14 residues in the CDR3. V was pared by 5 bases and J by 4 bases, with 7 bases of the junction left unmatched. Germline values: CDR1 SGHKS, CDR2 YYEKEE (reference sequence). The CDR3 DNA reads TGTGCCAGCAGGACAGGGGAAGGGCGCTATGGCTACACCTTC. It codes for CASRTGEGRYGYTF.

This clone showed up just a few times. CDR3 bases: TGTGCCAGCAGCAATGACGCCTACGAGCAGTACTTC. The encoded protein is CASSNDAYEQYF. The V and J genes are TRBV7-9 and TRBJ2-7; D not certain. The CDR3 covers 12 residues. V lost 5 bases, J lost 2 bases, and 7 bases lay in between. Germline V gene sequence: CDR1 SEHNR, CDR2 FQNEAQ (reference sequence).

The CDR3 protein is CASRDGGTYSNQPQHF. The CDR3 DNA reads TGTGCCAGCAGGGATGGGGGAACTTATAGCAATCAGCCCCAGCATTTT. J is TRBJ1-5 and V is TRBV28; D is perhaps TRBD1 (5 bases). CDR1 is MDHEN and CDR2 is SYDVKM in the germline V gene. Trimming took off 6 bases at V and 0 bases at J, with 15 bases between the two ends. The CDR3 extends over 16 amino acids.

This clone turned up a few times. The chain joins TRBV30 to TRBJ1-4; 7 positions match TRBD1. The junction had 7 bases not matched to a gene; V was cut back by 1 base and J by 8 bases. Germline lookup yields CDR1 GTSNPN and CDR2 SVGIG (reference sequence). The CDR3 is 14 amino acids. This CDR3 reads CAWSAKGAGEKLFF. The CDR3 region has the DNA TGTGCCTGGAGTGCCAAGGGGGCTGGGGAAAAACTGTTTTTT.

This chain uses TRBV28 with TRBJ1-1, with 9 bases aligning to TRBD1. Germline V gives CDR1 MDHEN, CDR2 SYDVKM. CDR3 length equals 15 residues. Trimming at V came to 8 bases and at J to 1 base, leaving 8 bases not matched to a gene. Here the CDR3 reads CASETGGAGNTEAFF. CDR3 DNA: TGTGCCAGCGAAACAGGGGGCGCAGGGAACACTGAAGCTTTCTTT. Full variable domain (rest looked up from reference TRBV28 and TRBJ1-1): DVKVTQSSRYLVKRTGEKVFLECVQDMDHENMFWYRQDPGLGLRLIYFSYDVKMKEKGDIPEGYSVSREKKERFSLILESASTNQTSMYLCASETGGAGNTEAFFGQGTRLTVV.

The V and J genes are TRBV2 and TRBJ2-5; TRBD2 matches 8 bases. V shed 6 bases and J 2 bases; nucleotides not matched to a gene: 2. Looked up from germline, CDR1 is SNHLY and CDR2 is FYNNEI. The CDR3 length is 13 residues. The CDR3 here is CASSGGEQETQYF. The DNA of the CDR3 is TGTGCCAGCAGCGGGGGGGAACAAGAGACCCAGTACTTC. Full variable domain (rest looked up from reference TRBV2 and TRBJ2-5): EPEVTQTPSHQVTQMGQEVILRCVPISNHLYFYWYRQILGQKVEFLVSFYNNEISEKSEIFDDQFSVERPDGSNFTLKIRSTKLEDSAMYFCASSGGEQETQYFGPGTRLLVL.

There are a few counts of this clone. The CDR3 nucleotides read TGTGCCAGCAGCTTAGATCGGCAGGGGCATAACGAGCAGTACTTC. Translated: CASSLDRQGHNEQYF. The V call is TRBV11-2, the J call TRBJ2-7; D perhaps matches TRBD1 (6 bases). Germline CDR1 is SGHAT and CDR2 is FQNNGV. This CDR3 has 15 amino acids. Between the trimmed V and J ends, which lost 0 bases and 5 bases, there was a span of 14 bases.

This clone has just a few counts. The rearrangement links TRBV7-9 to TRBJ1-5; 7 nucleotides agree with TRBD1. Trimming removed 1 base from V and 6 bases from J; junction bases left unmatched: 6. The germline V gene has CDR1 SEHNR and CDR2 FQNEAQ (reference sequence). The CDR3 is made up of 15 amino acids. CDR3 bases: TGTGCCAGCAGCTTAGGGGGACAGTCAGGTCAGCCCCAGCATTTT. This codes for CASSLGGQSGQPQHF.

V gene TRBV28 combines with J gene TRBJ2-7; D is possibly TRBD1 or TRBD2 (5 bases each). Trimming stripped 8 bases from V and 7 bases from J, with 24 bases between. The CDR3 totals 15 residues. The V gene's germline CDR1 is MDHEN and CDR2 SYDVKM. CDR3 in amino acids: CASGTTGAERGEQYF. The CDR3 bases are TGTGCCAGCGGGACGACCGGGGCAGAGAGGGGAGAGCAGTACTTC.

The chain joins TRBV18 to TRBJ2-3; 13 bases map to TRBD2. Germline V gives CDR1 KGHSH, CDR2 LQKENI. This CDR3 spans 18 amino acids. V shed 0 bases and J 0 bases; nucleotides not matched to a gene: 3. The CDR3 DNA reads as TGTGCCAGCTCACCACCGACTAGCGGGGGGTTTAGCACAGATACGCAGTATTTT. The encoded protein is CASSPPTSGGFSTDTQYF. The variable domain in full, completed from reference TRBV18 and TRBJ2-3, reads NAGVMQNPRHLVRRRGQEARLRCSPMKGHSHVYWYRQLPEEGLKFMVYLQKENIIDESGMPKERFSAEFPKEGPSILRIQQVVRGDSAAYFCASSPPTSGGFSTDTQYFGPGTRLTVL.

The chain employs TRBV5-1 and TRBJ1-1; D ambiguous. CDR1 SGHRS and CDR2 YFSETQ come from the germline V gene. The CDR3 covers 14 residues. Deletions cut 0 bases from V and 2 bases from J, with 8 bases between. The CDR3 DNA is TGCGCCAGCAGCTTGGTTCCCGTTAACACTGAAGCTTTCTTT. The encoded protein is CASSLVPVNTEAFF.

The gene calls are TRBV7-2 and TRBJ1-1, with D perhaps TRBD1 (5 bases). With 0 bases removed from V and 0 bases from J, the gap between germline ends came to 17 bases. CDR1 and CDR2 (germline): SGHTA, FQGNSA. This CDR3 has 18 amino acids. The CDR3 nucleotides read TGTGCCAGCAGCTTAGCGGCCTCCAGGGTCCTCGTGAACACTGAAGCTTTCTTT. Translated: CASSLAASRVLVNTEAFF.

This chain connects TRBV11-1 to TRBJ2-2; D uncertain. The CDR3 spans 12 residues. The V end lost 5 bases, the J end lost 2 bases, and 3 bases lay between the germline ends. CDR1 and CDR2 (germline): SGHAT, FQDESV (reference sequence). The CDR3 sequence is CASSENTGELFF. CDR3 nucleotide sequence: TGTGCCAGCAGCGAAAACACCGGGGAGCTGTTTTTT.